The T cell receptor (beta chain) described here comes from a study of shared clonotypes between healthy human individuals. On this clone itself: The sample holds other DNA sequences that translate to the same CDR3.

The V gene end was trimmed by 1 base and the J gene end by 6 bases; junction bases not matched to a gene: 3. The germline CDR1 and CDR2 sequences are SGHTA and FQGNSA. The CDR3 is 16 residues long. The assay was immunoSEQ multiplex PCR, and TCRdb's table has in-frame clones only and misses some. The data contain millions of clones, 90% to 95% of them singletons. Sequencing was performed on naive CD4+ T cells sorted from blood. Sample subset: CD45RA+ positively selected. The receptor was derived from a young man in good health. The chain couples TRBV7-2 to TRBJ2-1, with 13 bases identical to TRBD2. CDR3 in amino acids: CASSLGGTSGVNEQFF. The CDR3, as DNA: TGTGCCAGCAGCTTAGGAGGGACTAGCGGGGTCAATGAGCAGTTCTTC.